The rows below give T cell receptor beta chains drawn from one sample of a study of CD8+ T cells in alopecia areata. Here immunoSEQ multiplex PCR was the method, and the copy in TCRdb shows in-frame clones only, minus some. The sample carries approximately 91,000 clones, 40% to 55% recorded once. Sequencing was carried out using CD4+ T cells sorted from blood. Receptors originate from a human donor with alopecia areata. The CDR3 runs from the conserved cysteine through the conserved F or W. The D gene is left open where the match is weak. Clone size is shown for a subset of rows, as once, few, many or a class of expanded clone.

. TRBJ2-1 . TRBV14 TGTGCCAGCAGCCAAGGCCGAGGTCCGCAGTTCTTC CASSQGRGPQFF
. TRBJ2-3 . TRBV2 TGTGCCAGCCGGGCCCCCTCGGCAGATACGCAGTATTTT CASRAPSADTQYF
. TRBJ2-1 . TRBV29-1 TGCAGCGTTGAAGATCTTCGGGGGTACAATGAGCAGTTCTTC CSVEDLRGYNEQFF
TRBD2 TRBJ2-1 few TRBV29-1 TGCAGCGTTGGCCTCTCTAGCGGGAGTCGGGTCAATGAGCAGTTCTTC CSVGLSSGSRVNEQFF
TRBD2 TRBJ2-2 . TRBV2 TGTGCCAGCATTGAGACTAGCATCTCCGGGGAGCTGTTTTTT CASIETSISGELFF
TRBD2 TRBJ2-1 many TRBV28 TGTGCCAGCAGCCTGGCGGTGCGGGGGGGTTACAATGAGCAGTTCTTC CASSLAVRGGYNEQFF
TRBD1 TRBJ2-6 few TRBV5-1 TGCGCCAGCAGCTTGGAGGGACAGGGTCCTTATGGGGCCAACGTCCTGACTTTC CASSLEGQGPYGANVLTF
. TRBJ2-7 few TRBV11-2 TGTGCCAGCAGCTTAGACAGGTACGAGCAGTACTTC CASSLDRYEQYF
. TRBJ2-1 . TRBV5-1 TGCGCCAGCACCGCCAGCGGAAGCTCCTACAATGAGCAGTTCTTC CASTASGSSYNEQFF
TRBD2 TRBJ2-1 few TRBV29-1 TGCAGCGTTGAATCCCCAGCGGGAGGGCCCAATGAGCAGTTCTTC CSVESPAGGPNEQFF
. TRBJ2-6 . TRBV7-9 TGTGCCAGCAGCTTAACTAGTGGGGTATCTGGGGCCAACGTCCTGACTTTC CASSLTSGVSGANVLTF
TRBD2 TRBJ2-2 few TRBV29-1 TGCAGCGTTGCGGGCGGGAGTTACACCGGGGAGCTGTTTTTT CSVAGGSYTGELFF
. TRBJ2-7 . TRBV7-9 TGTGCCAGCAGCCCGGCCAGGGCACCGTACGAGCAGTACTTC CASSPARAPYEQYF
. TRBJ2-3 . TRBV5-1 TGCGCCAGCAGCTTGAACAGGGAGAATACGCAGTATTTT CASSLNRENTQYF
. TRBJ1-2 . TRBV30 TGTGCCTGGGGAAGAGAATACTATGGCTACACCTTC CAWGREYYGYTF